The T cell receptor beta chain under discussion was sequenced for a study of blood T cells in healthy people across ages (dated by TCRdb to between 2015 and 2016). Background on the whole study: In model experiments, template switching captured about one uniquely barcoded TCR beta cDNA molecule for every two T cells. The study measured age-related changes in TCR beta repertoire diversity using deep sequencing normalized with unique cDNA molecular identifiers. Donors of different ages were randomly distributed across sequencing lanes to avoid experimental bias. Using the same blood draw, the study looked at two additional independent replicas of 1 million unique cDNA reads for two donors, one aged 18 to 30 and the other aged 80 or older. Donors were grouped into four age groups: young (average 16 years), middle-aged (39), aged (about 60) and long-lived (approximately 81). Beyond this particular receptor, the publication reports: Because donor CMV infection status was unknown, age-related changes in expanded clonotypes were potentially confounded. Bulk unsorted PBMC profiling prevented conclusive comparison of naive and antigen-experienced compartments. Compared with the aged group, the long-lived group had more naive CD4+ T cells, fewer expanded clones and increased TCR diversity, a pattern suggesting age selection. There was a strong correlation between observed TCR beta diversity and the percentage of naive T cells measured by flow cytometry. As age increased, observed TCR beta diversity per million T cells dropped in a roughly linear way, and a significant reduction was already evident by age 40. Estimates of total diversity based on one million sequenced T cells were considered lower bounds and underestimates.

Donors were 40 or so systemically healthy Caucasian individuals from Russia aged roughly 6 to 90 years. Each donor gave ten milliliters of peripheral blood, collected into EDTA-treated Vacutainer tubes. Ficoll-Paque density-gradient centrifugation was used to isolate PBMCs, with at least 6.5 million per sample. Trizol reagent was used to extract total RNA from PBMCs, with at least 5 micrograms per sample. The percentages of naive CD45RAhigh/CD27high T cells were determined by flow cytometry on a PBMC aliquot from every donor. In regard to this clonotype: The antigen this receptor binds is unknown. No base quality information exists; no much larger clone differs at one position.

The library relied on 5' RACE. Sequencing instrument: Illumina HiSeq 2500. The second PCR ran for about 6 to 12 cycles and used a J-beta primer mix along with a sample-barcoded 5' primer. A template-switch 5' adaptor carrying 12 random nucleotides introduced a unique molecular identifier onto each TCR beta cDNA molecule. Each sample yielded at least 3 million CDR3-containing paired-end reads. The Mint cDNA synthesis kit, primed by a TRBC-specific oligonucleotide, was used to synthesize first-strand cDNA from all RNA. After uracil-DNA glycosylase treatment, a first 18-cycle PCR used universal primers M1SS and BC2_uni_R on all cDNA. As for the authors' bioinformatics: For normalization, 1 million high-quality reads were randomly selected from each sample, with every read carrying a distinct molecular identifier. Instead of being binned into consensus sequences, reads with shared molecular identifiers were discarded. MiTCR, with a Q25 quality threshold and the strictest error-elimination algorithm, was used for CDR3 identification, clonotype clustering and error correction. A nonparametric unseen species model using Euler transformation provided a lower-bound estimate of total TCR beta diversity. Starting from the raw public reads, TCRdb applied fastp trimming at Q25, assembled clones with MiXCR and retained in-frame beta chains. Identical CDR3 protein sequences are pooled into one entry, listed with their most common genes and DNA. The V and J calls and clone size are TCRdb's, not the authors'. The sample has hundreds of thousands of distinct CDR3 sequences on record, around 32% of them singletons. The ten most abundant clones make up 15% of the sample.

The sequencing sample was made of blood. The TCR originated in a woman older than 75 in good health. Donor details come from another sample of the same person, matched by shared clones.

The DNA reads TGCGCCAGCAGCCAAGAGGGGACAGGCGTGTACAATGAGCAGTTCTTC. Its translation is CASSQEGTGVYNEQFF. Recombination joined TRBV4-1 with TRBJ2-1, with 8 middle bases fitting TRBD1. The CDR3, from cysteine to phenylalanine, totals 16 residues. The retained sequence is limited to the CDR3, 48 bases, with the frame set at the first base. Trimmed from V: 0 bases; trimmed from J: 4 bases; junction bases lacking a gene match: 5. According to the germline V gene, CDR1 reads MGHRA and CDR2 reads YSYEKL.